These T cell receptor beta chains were read from a single sample in a study of shared clonotypes between healthy human individuals. TCRdb's table, derived via immunoSEQ multiplex PCR, lists solely in-frame clones and lacks some. The data contain roughly 2,000,000 clones, about 95% of them singletons. Sequencing input: naive CD8+ T cells sorted from blood. All receptors come from a man in his late teens or twenties in good health. Both conserved end residues are part of each CDR3. A D gene is named only where the DNA matches it firmly. Size values are once, few and many counts, or a class for expanded clones, and some rows have none.

j_call | cdr3_length | d_call | clone_size | v_call | cdr3_nt | cdr3_aa
TRBJ2-2 | 16 | NA | once | TRBV28 | TGTGCCAGCAGTGTATTGAACAGGGTTGGGACCGGGGAGCTGTTTTTT | CASSVLNRVGTGELFF
TRBJ2-1 | 15 | TRBD2 | NA | TRBV9 | TGTGCCAGCAGCGTAGCTAGCGGGGGGCCCAATGAGCAGTTCTTC | CASSVASGGPNEQFF
TRBJ2-7 | 16 | TRBD2 | NA | TRBV6-6 | TGTGCCAGCAGTTACGGGACTAGCGGGGGCCTCTACGAGCAGTACTTC | CASSYGTSGGLYEQYF
TRBJ2-3 | 16 | TRBD2 | NA | TRBV5-1 | TGCGCCAGCAGCTTGGTTAGCGGGGGAACCACAGATACGCAGTATTTT | CASSLVSGGTTDTQYF
TRBJ2-4 | 12 | NA | NA | TRBV9 | TGTGCCAGCAGCGTAGCGATGGACATTCAGTACTTC | CASSVAMDIQYF
TRBJ1-6 | 16 | NA | NA | TRBV15 | TGTGCCACCAGCAGAGATCAAGCAGGGTTTAATTCACCCCTCCACTTT | CATSRDQAGFNSPLHF
TRBJ2-3 | 16 | TRBD2 | once | TRBV7-9 | TGTGCCAGCAGCCCGAGACTAGCGGAATACACAGATACGCAGTATTTT | CASSPRLAEYTDTQYF
TRBJ2-5 | 12 | NA | NA | TRBV9 | TGTGCCAGCAAAGGGATTGGGGAGACCCAGTACTTC | CASKGIGETQYF
TRBJ2-7 | 16 | TRBD2 | NA | TRBV9 | TGTGCCAGCAGCCCACTGGTACGCGGGGGGACCTACGAGCAGTACTTC | CASSPLVRGGTYEQYF
TRBJ2-7 | 13 | NA | NA | TRBV28 | TGTGCCAGCAGCCCAGCACTAATTTACGAGCAGTACTTC | CASSPALIYEQYF
TRBJ2-1 | 14 | NA | NA | TRBV7-9 | TGTGCCAGCAGCTTAGGGGCCCTAGGCGATGAGCAGTTCTTC | CASSLGALGDEQFF
TRBJ2-5 | 13 | TRBD1 | NA | TRBV4-1 | TGCGCCAGCACCAGGACAGGGGGGGAGACCCAGTACTTC | CASTRTGGETQYF
TRBJ2-1 | 13 | NA | NA | TRBV27 | TGTGCCAGCAGTTTTGCCGTTTACAATGAGCAGTTCTTC | CASSFAVYNEQFF
TRBJ1-2 | 15 | TRBD1 | NA | TRBV4-1 | TGCGCCAGCAGCCACAGCCCGGGACAGTATAGTGGCTACACCTTC | CASSHSPGQYSGYTF
TRBJ1-1 | 14 | NA | NA | TRBV30 | TGTGCCTGGAGTGTGGGTCAAGGGAACACTGAAGCTTTCTTT | CAWSVGQGNTEAFF